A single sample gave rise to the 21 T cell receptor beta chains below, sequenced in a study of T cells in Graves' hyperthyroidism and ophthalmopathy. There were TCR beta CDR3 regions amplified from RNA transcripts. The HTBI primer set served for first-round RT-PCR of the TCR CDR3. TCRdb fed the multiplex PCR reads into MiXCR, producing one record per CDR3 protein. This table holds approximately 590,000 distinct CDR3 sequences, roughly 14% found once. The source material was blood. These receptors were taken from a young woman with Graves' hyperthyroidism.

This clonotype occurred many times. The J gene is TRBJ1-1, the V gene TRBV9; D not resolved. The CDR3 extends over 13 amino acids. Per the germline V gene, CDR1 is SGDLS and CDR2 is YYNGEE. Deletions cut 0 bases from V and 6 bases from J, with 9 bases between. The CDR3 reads CASSVGEPSEAFF. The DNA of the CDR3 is TGTGCCAGCAGCGTAGGAGAACCATCTGAAGCTTTCTTT.

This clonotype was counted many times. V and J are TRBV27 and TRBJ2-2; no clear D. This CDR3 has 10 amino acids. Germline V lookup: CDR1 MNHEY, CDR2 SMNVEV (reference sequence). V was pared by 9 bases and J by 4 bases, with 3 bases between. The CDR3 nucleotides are TGTGCCAGTGGCACCGGGGAGCTGTTTTTT. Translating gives CASGTGELFF.

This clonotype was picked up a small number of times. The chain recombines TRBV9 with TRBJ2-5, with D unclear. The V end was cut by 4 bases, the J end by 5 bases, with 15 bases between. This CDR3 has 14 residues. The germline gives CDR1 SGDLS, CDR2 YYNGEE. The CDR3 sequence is CASSPDPGVETQYF. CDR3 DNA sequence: TGTGCCAGCAGCCCGGACCCGGGCGTCGAGACCCAGTACTTC. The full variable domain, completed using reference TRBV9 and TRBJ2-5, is DSGVTQTPKHLITATGQRVTLRCSPRSGDLSVYWYQQSLDQGLQFLIQYYNGEERAKGNILERFSAQQFPDLHSELNLSSLELGDSALYFCASSPDPGVETQYFGPGTRLLVL.

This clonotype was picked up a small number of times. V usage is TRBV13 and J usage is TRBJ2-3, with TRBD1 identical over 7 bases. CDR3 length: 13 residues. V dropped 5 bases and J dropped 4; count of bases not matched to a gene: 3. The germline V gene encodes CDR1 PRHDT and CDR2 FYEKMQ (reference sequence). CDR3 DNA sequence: TGTGCCAGCAGCCGACAGGGTCCAGATACGCAGTATTTT. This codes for CASSRQGPDTQYF.

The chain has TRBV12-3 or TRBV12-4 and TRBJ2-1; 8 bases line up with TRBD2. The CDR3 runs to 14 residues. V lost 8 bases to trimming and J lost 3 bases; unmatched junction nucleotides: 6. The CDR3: CASSPAGDYNEQFF. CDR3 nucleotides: TGTGCCAGCTCCCCAGCGGGAGACTACAATGAGCAGTTCTTC.

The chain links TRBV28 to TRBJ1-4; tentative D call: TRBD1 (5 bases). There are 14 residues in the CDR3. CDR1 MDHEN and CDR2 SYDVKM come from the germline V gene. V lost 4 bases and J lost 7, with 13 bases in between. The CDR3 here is CASSSPGTGEKLFF. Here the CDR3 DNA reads TGTGCCAGCAGTTCGCCGGGGACGGGTGAAAAACTGTTTTTT.

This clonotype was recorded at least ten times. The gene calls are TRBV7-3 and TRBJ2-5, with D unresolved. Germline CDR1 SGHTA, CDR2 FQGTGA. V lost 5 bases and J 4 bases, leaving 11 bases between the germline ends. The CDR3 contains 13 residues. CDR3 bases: TGTGCCAGCAGCCCGGCGAGTTCAGAGACCCAGTACTTC. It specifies CASSPASSETQYF.

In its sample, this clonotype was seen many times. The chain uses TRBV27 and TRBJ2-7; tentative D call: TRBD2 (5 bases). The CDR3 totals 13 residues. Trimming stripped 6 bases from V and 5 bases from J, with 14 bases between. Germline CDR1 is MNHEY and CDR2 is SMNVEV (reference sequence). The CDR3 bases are TGTGCCAGCAGCATTGAGGGTACCAACGAGCAGTACTTC. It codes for CASSIEGTNEQYF.

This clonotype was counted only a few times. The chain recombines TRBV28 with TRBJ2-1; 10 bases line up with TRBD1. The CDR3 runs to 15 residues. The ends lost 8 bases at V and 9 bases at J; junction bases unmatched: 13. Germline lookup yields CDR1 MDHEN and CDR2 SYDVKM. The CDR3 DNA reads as TGTGCCAGCGGACTACCGGGACAGGGGTCCGGTGAGCAGTTCTTC. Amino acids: CASGLPGQGSGEQFF.

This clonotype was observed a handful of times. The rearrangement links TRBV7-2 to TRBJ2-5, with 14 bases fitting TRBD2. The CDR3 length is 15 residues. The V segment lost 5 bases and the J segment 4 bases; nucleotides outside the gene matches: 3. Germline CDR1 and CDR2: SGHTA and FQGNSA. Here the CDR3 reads CASSRLAGGGETQYF. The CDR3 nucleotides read TGTGCCAGCAGCCGACTAGCGGGAGGGGGAGAGACCCAGTACTTC.

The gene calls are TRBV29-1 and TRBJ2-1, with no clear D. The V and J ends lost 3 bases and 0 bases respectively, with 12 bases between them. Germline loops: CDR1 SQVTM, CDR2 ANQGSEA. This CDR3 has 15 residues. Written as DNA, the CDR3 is TGCAGCGTTGAGGATGACTCGAGCTCCTACAATGAGCAGTTCTTC. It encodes CSVEDDSSSYNEQFF.

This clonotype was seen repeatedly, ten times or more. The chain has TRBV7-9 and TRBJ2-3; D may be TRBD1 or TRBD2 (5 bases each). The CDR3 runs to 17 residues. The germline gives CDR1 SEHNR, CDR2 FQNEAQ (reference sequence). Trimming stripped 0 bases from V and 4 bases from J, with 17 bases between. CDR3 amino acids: CASSLAGAGRKADTQYF. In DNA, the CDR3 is TGTGCCAGCAGCTTAGCCGGGGCAGGGCGGAAGGCAGATACGCAGTATTTT.

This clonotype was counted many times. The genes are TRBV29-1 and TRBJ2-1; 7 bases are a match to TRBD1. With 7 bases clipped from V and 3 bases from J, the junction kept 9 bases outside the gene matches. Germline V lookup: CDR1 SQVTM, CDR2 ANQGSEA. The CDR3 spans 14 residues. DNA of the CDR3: TGCAGCGCAACCGGGACAGAATTCTACAATGAGCAGTTCTTC. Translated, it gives CSATGTEFYNEQFF.

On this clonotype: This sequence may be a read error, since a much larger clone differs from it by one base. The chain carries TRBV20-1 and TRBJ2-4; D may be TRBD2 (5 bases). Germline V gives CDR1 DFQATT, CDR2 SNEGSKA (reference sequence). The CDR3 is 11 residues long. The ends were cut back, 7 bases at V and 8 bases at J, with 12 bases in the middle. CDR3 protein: CSVRTLDIQYF. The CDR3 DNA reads TGCAGTGTGAGGACTCTCGACATTCAGTACTTC.

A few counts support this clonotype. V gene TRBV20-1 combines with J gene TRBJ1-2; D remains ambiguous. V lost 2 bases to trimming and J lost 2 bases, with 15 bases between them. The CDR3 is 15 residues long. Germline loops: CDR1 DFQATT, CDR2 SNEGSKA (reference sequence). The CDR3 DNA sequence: TGCAGTGCTAGATGCAGGCGACTCTTAAACTATGGCTACACCTTC. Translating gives CSARCRRLLNYGYTF.

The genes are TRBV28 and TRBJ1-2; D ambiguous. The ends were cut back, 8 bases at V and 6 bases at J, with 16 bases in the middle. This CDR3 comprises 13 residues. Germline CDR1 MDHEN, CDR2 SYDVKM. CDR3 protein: CASREWGRDGYTF. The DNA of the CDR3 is TGTGCCAGCCGCGAATGGGGAAGGGATGGCTACACCTTC.

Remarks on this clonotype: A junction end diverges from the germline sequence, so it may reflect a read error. CDR3 protein: CANSPLEGTDTQYF. The CDR3 bases are TGTGCCAACTCACCACTGGAGGGGACAGATACGCAGTATTTT. The rearrangement uses TRBV18 and TRBJ2-3, with D possibly TRBD2 on 6 matching bases. Germline lookup yields CDR1 KGHSH and CDR2 LQKENI. The CDR3 consists of 14 residues.

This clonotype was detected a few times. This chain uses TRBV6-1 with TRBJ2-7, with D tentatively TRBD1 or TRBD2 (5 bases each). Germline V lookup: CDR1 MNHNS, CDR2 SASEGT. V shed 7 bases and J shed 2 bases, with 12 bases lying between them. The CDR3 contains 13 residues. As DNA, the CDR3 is TGTGCCAGCATGAGCGGACAAACCTACGAGCAGTACTTC. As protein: CASMSGQTYEQYF.

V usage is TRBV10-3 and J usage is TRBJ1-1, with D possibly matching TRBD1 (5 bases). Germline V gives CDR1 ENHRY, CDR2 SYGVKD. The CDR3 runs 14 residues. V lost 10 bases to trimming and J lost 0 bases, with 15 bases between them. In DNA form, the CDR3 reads TGTGCCACCAAGTTGAGGGGAGTGAACACTGAAGCTTTCTTT. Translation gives CATKLRGVNTEAFF.

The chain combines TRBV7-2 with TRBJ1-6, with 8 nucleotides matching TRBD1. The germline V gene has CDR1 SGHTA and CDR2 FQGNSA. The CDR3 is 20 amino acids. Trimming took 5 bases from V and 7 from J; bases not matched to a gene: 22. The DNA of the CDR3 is TGTGCCAGCAGCCAGGGAGTGGGGACAGGCACCCTCCTCGGAAATTCACCCCTCCACTTT. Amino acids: CASSQGVGTGTLLGNSPLHF.

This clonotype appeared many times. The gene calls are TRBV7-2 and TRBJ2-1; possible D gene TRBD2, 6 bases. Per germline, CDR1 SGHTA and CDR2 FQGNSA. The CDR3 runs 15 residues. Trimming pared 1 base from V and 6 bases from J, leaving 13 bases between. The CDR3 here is CASSLEGGGFNEQFF. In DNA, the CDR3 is TGTGCCAGCAGCTTAGAGGGTGGAGGGTTCAATGAGCAGTTCTTC.